These 7 T cell receptor beta chains originate from one sample sequenced in a study of cytomegalovirus exposure and HLA in healthy donors. PCR was performed using 60 Vbeta and 13 Jbeta primers. TCRdb's table, derived via immunoSEQ multiplex PCR, lists solely in-frame clones and lacks some. The top ten clones hold around 3% of a sample with 150,000 to 200,000 clones, 75% of them seen once. Sequenced input: PBMCs. Every receptor here comes from a woman aged 45-60 years in good health and CMV-seropositive.

This clone came up a few times. This sample also contains other DNA sequences that code for the same CDR3. The chain uses TRBV9 and TRBJ2-1, with D possibly being TRBD2 (6 bases). Germline V gene lookup returns CDR1 SGDLS and CDR2 YYNGEE. The V and J ends lost 0 bases and 0 bases respectively, with 7 bases between them. CDR3 length: 15 residues. As DNA, the CDR3 is TGTGCCAGCAGCGTAGCGGGGGACTCCTACAATGAGCAGTTCTTC. Amino acids: CASSVAGDSYNEQFF.

This sequence joins TRBV2 and TRBJ2-3; no clear D. Germline assignment: CDR1 SNHLY and CDR2 FYNNEI. The V end lost 6 bases, the J end lost 4 bases, and 11 bases lay between the germline ends. This CDR3 has 13 amino acids. This chain's CDR3 is CASSNDLADTQYF. CDR3 nucleotides: TGTGCCAGCAGCAACGATCTAGCAGATACGCAGTATTTT.

The genes are TRBV2 and TRBJ1-1; TRBD1 aligns across 7 bases. V lost 4 bases to trimming and J lost 8 bases; unmatched junction nucleotides: 13. Germline values: CDR1 SNHLY, CDR2 FYNNEI. The CDR3 contains 15 residues. The CDR3 region is CASSVPGGDSREAFF. The CDR3 DNA follows: TGTGCCAGCAGTGTCCCAGGGGGTGATTCTAGGGAAGCTTTCTTT.

The chain joins TRBV6-5 to TRBJ1-6; D remains unclear. The V end was cut by 6 bases, the J end by 7 bases, with 13 bases between. This CDR3 comprises 14 residues. Germline V CDR1 and CDR2: MNHEY, SVGAGI. The CDR3 is CASSPGEANSPLHF. The DNA for the CDR3 is TGTGCCAGCAGCCCCGGGGAGGCGAATTCACCCCTCCACTTT.

This clone occurred a few times. The chain is built from TRBV6-4 and TRBJ1-5, with TRBD1 as a possible D gene (5 bases). The CDR3 sequence is 15 residues long. Trimming shortened V by 7 bases and J by 0 bases, and 13 bases separated the two germline ends. Germline V gene sequence: CDR1 MRHNA, CDR2 SNTAGT. The CDR3, as DNA: TGTGCCAGCACTAACAGGCCAGGTAGCAATCAGCCCCAGCATTTT. Translated, it gives CASTNRPGSNQPQHF.

This chain joins TRBV5-6 and TRBJ1-6, with D tentatively TRBD1 (5 bases). V was pared by 0 bases and J by 6 bases, with 13 bases between. CDR3 length equals 16 residues. Per germline, CDR1 SGHDT and CDR2 YYEEEE. The CDR3 here is CASSLGPGGSNSPLHF. CDR3 DNA sequence: TGTGCCAGCAGCTTGGGGCCGGGGGGTAGTAATTCACCCCTCCACTTT. Full variable domain (outside the CDR3, taken from reference TRBV5-6 and TRBJ1-6): DAGVTQSPTHLIKTRGQQVTLRCSPKSGHDTVSWYQQALGQGPQFIFQYYEEEERQRGNFPDRFSGHQFPNYSSELNVNALLLGDSALYLCASSLGPGGSNSPLHFGNGTRLTVT.

The chain has TRBV7-8 and TRBJ2-7; D gene uncertain. The V gene's germline CDR1 is SGHVS and CDR2 FQNEAQ. The CDR3 is 12 residues long. V shed 0 bases and J shed 7 bases, with 7 bases lying between them. This chain's CDR3 is CASSLASTEQYF. CDR3 bases: TGTGCCAGCAGCTTAGCCTCTACGGAGCAGTACTTC.